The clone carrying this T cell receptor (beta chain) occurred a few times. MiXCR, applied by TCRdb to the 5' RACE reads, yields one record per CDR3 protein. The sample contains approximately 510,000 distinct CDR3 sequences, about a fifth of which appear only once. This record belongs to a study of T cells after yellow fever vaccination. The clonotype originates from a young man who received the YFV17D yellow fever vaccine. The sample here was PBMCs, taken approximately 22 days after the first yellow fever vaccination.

The CDR3 DNA reads TGTGCCAGCAGTTATCGAGGGGTTGATGGCTACACCTTC. This sequence encodes CASSYRGVDGYTF. The V gene is TRBV6-2 or TRBV6-3, the J gene TRBJ1-2, with D perhaps matching TRBD1 (5 bases). Trimming removed 3 bases at V and 6 bases at J, with 11 bases between. From germline, CDR1 is MNHEY and CDR2 SVGEGT. This CDR3 is 13 amino acids long.